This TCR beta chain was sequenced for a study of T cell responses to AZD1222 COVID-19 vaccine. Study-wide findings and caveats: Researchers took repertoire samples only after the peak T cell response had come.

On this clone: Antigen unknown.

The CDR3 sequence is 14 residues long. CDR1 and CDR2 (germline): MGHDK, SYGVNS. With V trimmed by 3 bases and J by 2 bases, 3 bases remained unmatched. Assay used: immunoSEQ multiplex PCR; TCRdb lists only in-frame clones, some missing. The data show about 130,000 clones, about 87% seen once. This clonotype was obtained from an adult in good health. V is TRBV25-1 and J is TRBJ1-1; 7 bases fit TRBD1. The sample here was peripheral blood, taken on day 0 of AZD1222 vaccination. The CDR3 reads CASSETGSNTEAFF. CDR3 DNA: TGTGCCAGCAGTGAGACAGGGAGTAACACTGAAGCTTTCTTT. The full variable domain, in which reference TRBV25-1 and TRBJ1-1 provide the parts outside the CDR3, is EADIYQTPRYLVIGTGKKITLECSQTMGHDKMYWYQQDPGMELHLIHYSYGVNSTEKGDLSSESTVSRIRTEHFPLTLESARPSHTSQYLCASSETGSNTEAFFGQGTRLTVV.